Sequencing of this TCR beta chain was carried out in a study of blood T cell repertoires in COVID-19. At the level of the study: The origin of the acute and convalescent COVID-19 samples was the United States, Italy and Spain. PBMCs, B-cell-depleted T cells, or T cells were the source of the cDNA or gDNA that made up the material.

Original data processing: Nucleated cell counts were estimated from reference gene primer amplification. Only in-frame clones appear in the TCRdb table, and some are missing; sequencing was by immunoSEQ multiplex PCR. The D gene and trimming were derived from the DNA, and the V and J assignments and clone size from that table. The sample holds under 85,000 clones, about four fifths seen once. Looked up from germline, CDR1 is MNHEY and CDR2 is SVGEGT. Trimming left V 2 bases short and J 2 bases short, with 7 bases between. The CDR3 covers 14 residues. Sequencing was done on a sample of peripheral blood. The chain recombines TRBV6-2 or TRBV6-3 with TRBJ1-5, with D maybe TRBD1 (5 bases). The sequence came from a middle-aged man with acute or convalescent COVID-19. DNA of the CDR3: TGTGCCAGCAGTTACGCGGGGGGCAATCAGCCCCAGCATTTT. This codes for CASSYAGGNQPQHF.